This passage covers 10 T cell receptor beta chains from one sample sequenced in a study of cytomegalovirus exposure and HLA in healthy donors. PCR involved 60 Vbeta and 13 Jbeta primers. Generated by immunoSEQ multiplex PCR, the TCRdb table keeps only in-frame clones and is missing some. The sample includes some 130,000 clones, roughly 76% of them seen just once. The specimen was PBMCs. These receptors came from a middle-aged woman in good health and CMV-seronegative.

The CDR3 reads CASSETSGGAVGELFF. The CDR3 nucleotides read TGCGCCAGCAGCGAGACTAGCGGGGGGGCTGTCGGGGAGCTGTTTTTT. The chain employs TRBV5-1 and TRBJ2-2; 14 bases line up with TRBD2. In germline, CDR1 is SGHRS, CDR2 YFSETQ. The CDR3 sequence is 16 residues long. Unmatched junction bases numbered 6, after V lost 4 bases and J lost 7 bases.

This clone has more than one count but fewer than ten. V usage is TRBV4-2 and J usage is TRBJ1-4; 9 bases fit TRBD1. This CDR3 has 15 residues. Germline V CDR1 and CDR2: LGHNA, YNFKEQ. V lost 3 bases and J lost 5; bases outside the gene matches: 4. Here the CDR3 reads CASSQLQGANEKLFF. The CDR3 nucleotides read TGTGCCAGCAGCCAGCTACAGGGGGCCAATGAAAAACTGTTTTTT.

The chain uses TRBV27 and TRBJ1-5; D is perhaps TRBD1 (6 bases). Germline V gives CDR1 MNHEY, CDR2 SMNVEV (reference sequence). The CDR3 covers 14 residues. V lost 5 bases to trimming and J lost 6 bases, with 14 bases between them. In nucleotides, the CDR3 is TGTGCCAGCAGTGAAGGGGGTCTCGGTCAGCCCCAGCATTTT. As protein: CASSEGGLGQPQHF.

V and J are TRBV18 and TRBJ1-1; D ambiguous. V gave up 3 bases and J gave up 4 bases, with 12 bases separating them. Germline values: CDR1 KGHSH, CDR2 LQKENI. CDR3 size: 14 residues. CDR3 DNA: TGTGCCAGCTCACCGGGAGTTCCGACCACTGAAGCTTTCTTT. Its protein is CASSPGVPTTEAFF. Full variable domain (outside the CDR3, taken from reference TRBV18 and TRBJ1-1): NAGVMQNPRHLVRRRGQEARLRCSPMKGHSHVYWYRQLPEEGLKFMVYLQKENIIDESGMPKERFSAEFPKEGPSILRIQQVVRGDSAAYFCASSPGVPTTEAFFGQGTRLTVV.

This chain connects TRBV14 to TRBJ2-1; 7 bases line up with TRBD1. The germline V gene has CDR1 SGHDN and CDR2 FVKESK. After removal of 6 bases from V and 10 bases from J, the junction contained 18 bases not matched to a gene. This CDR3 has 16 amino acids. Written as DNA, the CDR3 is TGTGCCAGCAGGGTAGGGGGCACAGCCTCGGCCAGGGAGCAGTTCTTC. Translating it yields CASRVGGTASAREQFF.

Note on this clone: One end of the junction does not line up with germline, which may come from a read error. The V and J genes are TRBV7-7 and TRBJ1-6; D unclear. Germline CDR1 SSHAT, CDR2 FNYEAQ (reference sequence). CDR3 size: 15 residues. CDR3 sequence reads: CASSLLPQRNSPLHF. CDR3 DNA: TGTGCTAGCAGCTTACTCCCACAGCGGAATTCACCCCTCCACTTT.

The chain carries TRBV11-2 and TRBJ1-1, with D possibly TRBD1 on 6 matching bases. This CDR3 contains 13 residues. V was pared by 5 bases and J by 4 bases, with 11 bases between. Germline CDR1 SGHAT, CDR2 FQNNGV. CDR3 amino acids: CASSEQGSTEAFF. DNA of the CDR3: TGTGCCAGCAGCGAACAGGGTAGCACTGAAGCTTTCTTT.

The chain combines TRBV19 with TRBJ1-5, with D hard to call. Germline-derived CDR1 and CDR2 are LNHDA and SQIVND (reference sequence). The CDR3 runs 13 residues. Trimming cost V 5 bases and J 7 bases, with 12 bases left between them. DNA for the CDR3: TGTGCCAGTAGTGCGGCCGCGGGGCAGCCCCAGCATTTT. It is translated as CASSAAAGQPQHF. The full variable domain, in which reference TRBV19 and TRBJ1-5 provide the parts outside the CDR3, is DGGITQSPKYLFRKEGQNVTLSCEQNLNHDAMYWYRQDPGQGLRLIYYSQIVNDFQKGDIAEGYSVSREKKESFPLTVTSAQKNPTAFYLCASSAAAGQPQHFGDGTRLSIL.

In DNA, the CDR3 is TGCACCAGCAGCCAAGGCCTAGCGGGGGACAACCAAGAGACCCAGTACTTC. Its protein product is CTSSQGLAGDNQETQYF. The V call is TRBV1, the J call TRBJ2-5; the DNA was not used to check the table's D call, TRBD2. TRBV1 constitutes a pseudogene. The length of the CDR3 is 17 residues.

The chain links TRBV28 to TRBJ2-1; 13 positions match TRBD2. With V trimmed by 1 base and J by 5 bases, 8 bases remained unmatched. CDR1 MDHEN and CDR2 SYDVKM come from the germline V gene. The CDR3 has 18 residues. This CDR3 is CASSLYHWGTSGDNEQFF. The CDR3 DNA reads TGTGCCAGCAGTTTATATCATTGGGGGACTAGCGGGGACAATGAGCAGTTCTTC.